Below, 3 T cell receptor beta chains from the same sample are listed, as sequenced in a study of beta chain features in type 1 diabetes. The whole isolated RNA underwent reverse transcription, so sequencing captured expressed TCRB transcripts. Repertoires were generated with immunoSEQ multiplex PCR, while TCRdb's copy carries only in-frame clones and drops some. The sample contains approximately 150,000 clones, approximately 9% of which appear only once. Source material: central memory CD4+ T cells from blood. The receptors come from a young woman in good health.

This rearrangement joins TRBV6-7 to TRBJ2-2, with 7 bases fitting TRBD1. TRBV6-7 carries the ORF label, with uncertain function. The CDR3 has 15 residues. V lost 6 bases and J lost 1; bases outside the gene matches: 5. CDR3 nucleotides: TGTGCCAGCAGCTCCGGGACAGTGAACACCGGGGAGCTGTTTTTT. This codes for CASSSGTVNTGELFF.

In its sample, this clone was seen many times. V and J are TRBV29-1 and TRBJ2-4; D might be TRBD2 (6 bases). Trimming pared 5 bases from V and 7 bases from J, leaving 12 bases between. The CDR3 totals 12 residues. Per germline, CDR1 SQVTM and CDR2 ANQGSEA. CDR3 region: CSVYRRGNIQYF. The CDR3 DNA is TGCAGCGTTTACCGACGGGGGAACATTCAGTACTTC.

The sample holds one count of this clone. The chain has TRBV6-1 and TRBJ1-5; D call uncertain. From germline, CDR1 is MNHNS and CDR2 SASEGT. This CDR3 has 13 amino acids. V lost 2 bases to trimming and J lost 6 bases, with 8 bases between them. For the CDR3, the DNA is TGTGCCAGCAGTGAAAGAGAGCGTCAGCCCCAGCATTTT. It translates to CASSERERQPQHF.